This T cell receptor (beta chain) originates from a study of cytomegalovirus exposure and HLA in healthy donors. Background on the study: The Caucasian-associated ancestry cluster contained more than 75% of the approximately 410 genotyped donors. Study outcomes and limitations: The authors judged a highly shared variant cluster likely a sequencing artifact. Further analysis was carried out later, and it showed several of the most significant clusters appearing linked to common viral pathogens.

The CDR3 covers 12 residues. Deletions cut 5 bases from V and 0 bases from J, with 7 bases between. Germline V lookup: CDR1 SQVTM, CDR2 ANQGSEA. The PCR was carried out with 60 Vbeta primers and 13 Jbeta primers. Per the study methods: In a later analysis, the count reached 80 million or so unique TCR beta chains, with 10 million to 11 million shared. Generated by immunoSEQ multiplex PCR, the TCRdb table keeps only in-frame clones and is missing some. The V and J calls and clone size were taken over from that table, and D and trimming were inferred from the DNA. The sample lists 150,000 or so clones, roughly 80% occurring once. A word on this clone: The antigen remains undetermined.

The chain recombines TRBV29-1 with TRBJ1-1, with TRBD1 as a possible D gene (5 bases). Sequenced material: PBMCs. The TCR originated in a female donor in good health and CMV-seronegative. DNA of the CDR3: TGCAGCGTTCAGGGTATGAACACTGAAGCTTTCTTT. This encodes CSVQGMNTEAFF.